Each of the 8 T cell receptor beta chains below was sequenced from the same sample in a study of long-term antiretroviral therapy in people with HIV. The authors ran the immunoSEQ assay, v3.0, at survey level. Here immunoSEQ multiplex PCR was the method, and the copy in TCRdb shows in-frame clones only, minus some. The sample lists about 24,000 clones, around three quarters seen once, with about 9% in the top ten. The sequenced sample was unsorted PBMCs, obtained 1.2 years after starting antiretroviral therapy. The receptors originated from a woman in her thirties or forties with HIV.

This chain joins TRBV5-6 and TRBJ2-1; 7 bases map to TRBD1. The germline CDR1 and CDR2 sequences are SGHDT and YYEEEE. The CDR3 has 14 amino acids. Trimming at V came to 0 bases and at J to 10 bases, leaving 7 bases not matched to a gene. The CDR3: CASSLGDFRGEQFF. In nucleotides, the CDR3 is TGTGCCAGCAGCTTGGGGGATTTCAGGGGGGAGCAGTTCTTC.

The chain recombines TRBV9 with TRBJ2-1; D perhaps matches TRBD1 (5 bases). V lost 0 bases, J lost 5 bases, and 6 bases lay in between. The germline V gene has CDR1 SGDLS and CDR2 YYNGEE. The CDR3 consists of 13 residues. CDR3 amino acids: CASSVVGDNEQFF. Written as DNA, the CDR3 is TGTGCCAGCAGCGTAGTAGGGGACAATGAGCAGTTCTTC.

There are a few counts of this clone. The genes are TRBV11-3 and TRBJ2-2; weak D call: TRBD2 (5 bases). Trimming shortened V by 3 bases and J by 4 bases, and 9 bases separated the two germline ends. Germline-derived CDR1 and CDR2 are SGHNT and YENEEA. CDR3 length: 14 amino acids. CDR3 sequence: CASSFNAGTGELFF. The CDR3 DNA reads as TGTGCCAGCAGCTTTAATGCGGGCACCGGGGAGCTGTTTTTT.

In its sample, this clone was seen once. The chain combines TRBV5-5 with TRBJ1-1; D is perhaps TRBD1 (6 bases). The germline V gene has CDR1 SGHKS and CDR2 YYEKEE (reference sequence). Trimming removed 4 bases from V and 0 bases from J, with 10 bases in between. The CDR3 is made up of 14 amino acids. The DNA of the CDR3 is TGTGCCAGCAGCCAGACAGGCTTGAACACTGAAGCTTTCTTT. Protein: CASSQTGLNTEAFF.

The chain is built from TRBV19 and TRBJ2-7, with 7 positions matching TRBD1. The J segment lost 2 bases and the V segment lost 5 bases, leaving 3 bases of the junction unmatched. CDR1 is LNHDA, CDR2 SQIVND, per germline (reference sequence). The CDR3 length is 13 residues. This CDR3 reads CASSPGTAYEQYF. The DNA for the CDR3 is TGTGCCAGTAGTCCAGGGACAGCCTACGAGCAGTACTTC.

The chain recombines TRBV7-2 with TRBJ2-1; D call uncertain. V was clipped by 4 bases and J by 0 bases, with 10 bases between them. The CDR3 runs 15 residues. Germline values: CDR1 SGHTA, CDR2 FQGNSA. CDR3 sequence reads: CASSSLVGSYNEQFF. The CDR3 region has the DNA TGTGCCAGCAGCTCCCTGGTGGGCTCCTACAATGAGCAGTTCTTC.

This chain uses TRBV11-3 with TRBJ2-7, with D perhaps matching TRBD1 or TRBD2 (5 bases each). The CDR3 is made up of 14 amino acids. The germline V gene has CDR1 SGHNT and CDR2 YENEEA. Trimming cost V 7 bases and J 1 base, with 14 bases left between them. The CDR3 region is CASTSGDRSYEQYF. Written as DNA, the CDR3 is TGTGCCAGCACTTCTGGGGACCGATCCTACGAGCAGTACTTC.

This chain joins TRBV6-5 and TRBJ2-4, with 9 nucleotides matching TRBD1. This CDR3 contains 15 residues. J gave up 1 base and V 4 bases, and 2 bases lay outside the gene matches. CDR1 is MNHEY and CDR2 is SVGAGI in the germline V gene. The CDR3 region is CASSSQGAAKNIQYF. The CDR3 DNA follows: TGTGCCAGCAGTTCACAGGGGGCGGCCAAAAACATTCAGTACTTC.